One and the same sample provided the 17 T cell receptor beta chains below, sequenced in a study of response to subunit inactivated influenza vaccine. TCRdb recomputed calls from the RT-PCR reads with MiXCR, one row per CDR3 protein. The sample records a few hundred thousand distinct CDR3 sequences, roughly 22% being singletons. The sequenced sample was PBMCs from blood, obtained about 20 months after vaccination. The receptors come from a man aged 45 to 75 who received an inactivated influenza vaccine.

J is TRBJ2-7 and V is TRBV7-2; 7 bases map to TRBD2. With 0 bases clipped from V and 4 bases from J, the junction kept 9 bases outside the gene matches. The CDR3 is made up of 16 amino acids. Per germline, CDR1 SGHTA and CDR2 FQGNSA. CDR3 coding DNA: TGTGCCAGCAGCTTAGCGTGGCTAGCGGCAGAATACGAGCAGTACTTC. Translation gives CASSLAWLAAEYEQYF.

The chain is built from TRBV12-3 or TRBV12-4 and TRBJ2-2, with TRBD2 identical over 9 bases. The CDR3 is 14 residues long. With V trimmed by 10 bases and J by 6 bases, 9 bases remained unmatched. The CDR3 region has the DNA TGTGCCACAAGGACTAGCGCTAACGCCGGGGAGCTGTTTTTT. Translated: CATRTSANAGELFF.

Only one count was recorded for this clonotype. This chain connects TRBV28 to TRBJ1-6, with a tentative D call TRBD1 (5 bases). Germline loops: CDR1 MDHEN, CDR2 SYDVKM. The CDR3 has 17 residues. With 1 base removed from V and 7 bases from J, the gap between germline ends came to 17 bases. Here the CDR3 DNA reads TGTGCCAGCAGTTTATATTGGGGGATGGGAACGAATTCACCCCTCCACTTT. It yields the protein CASSLYWGMGTNSPLHF. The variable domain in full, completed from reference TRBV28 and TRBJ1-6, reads DVKVTQSSRYLVKRTGEKVFLECVQDMDHENMFWYRQDPGLGLRLIYFSYDVKMKEKGDIPEGYSVSREKKERFSLILESASTNQTSMYLCASSLYWGMGTNSPLHFGNGTRLTVT.

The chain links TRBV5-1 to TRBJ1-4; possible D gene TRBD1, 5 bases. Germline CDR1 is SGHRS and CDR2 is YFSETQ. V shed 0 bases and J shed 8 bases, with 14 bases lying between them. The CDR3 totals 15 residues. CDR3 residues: CASSLVSGGQEKLFF. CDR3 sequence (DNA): TGCGCCAGCAGCTTGGTGTCTGGGGGTCAGGAAAAACTGTTTTTT. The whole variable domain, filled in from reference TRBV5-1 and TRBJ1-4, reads KAGVTQTPRYLIKTRGQQVTLSCSPISGHRSVSWYQQTPGQGLQFLFEYFSETQRNKGNFPGRFSGRQFSNSRSEMNVSTLELGDSALYLCASSLVSGGQEKLFFGSGTQLSVL.

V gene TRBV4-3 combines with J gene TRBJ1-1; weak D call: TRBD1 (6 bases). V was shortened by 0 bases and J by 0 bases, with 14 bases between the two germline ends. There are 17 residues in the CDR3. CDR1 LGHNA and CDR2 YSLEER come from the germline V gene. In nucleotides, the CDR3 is TGCGCCAGCAGCCAAGATAGCGGGGGCGGTTTGAACACTGAAGCTTTCTTT. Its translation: CASSQDSGGGLNTEAFF.

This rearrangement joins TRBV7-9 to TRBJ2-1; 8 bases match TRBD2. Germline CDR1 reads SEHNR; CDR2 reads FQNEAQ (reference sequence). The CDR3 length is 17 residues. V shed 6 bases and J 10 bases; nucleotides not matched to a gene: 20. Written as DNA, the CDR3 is TGTGCCAGCAGTCCTAGTGGTCGGCGGGGGGCAGCAAGGGAGCAGTTCTTC. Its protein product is CASSPSGRRGAAREQFF.

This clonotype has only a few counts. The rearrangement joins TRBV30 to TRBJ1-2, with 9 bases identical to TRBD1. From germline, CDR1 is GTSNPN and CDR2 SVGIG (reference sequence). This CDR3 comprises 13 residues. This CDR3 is CAWDREANYGYTF. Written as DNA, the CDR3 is TGTGCATGGGACAGGGAAGCTAACTATGGCTACACCTTC. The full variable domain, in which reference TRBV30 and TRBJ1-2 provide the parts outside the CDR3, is SQTIHQWPATLVQPVGSPLSLECTVEGTSNPNLYWYRQAAGRGLQLLFYSVGIGQISSEVPQNLSASRPQDRQFILSSKKLLLSDSGFYLCAWDREANYGYTFGSGTRLTVV.

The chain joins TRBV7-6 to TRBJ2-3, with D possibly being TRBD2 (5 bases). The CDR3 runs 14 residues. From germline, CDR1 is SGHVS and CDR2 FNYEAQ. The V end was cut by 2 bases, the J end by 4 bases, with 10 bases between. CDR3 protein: CASSLIFSADTQYF. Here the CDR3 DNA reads TGTGCCAGCAGCTTAATATTTAGCGCAGATACGCAGTATTTT.

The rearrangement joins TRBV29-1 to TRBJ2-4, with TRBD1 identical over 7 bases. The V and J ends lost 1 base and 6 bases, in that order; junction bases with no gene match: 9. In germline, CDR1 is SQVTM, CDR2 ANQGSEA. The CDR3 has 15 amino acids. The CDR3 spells CSVEVRKGGRNIQYF. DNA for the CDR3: TGCAGCGTTGAAGTTCGGAAAGGGGGCAGAAACATTCAGTACTTC.

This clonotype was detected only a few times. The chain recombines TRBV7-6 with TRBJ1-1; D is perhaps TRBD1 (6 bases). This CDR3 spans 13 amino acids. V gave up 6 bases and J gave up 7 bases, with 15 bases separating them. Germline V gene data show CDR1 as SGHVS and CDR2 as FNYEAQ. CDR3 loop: CASRKRGGFEAFF. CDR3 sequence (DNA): TGTGCCAGCAGAAAAAGGGGGGGGTTTGAAGCTTTCTTT.

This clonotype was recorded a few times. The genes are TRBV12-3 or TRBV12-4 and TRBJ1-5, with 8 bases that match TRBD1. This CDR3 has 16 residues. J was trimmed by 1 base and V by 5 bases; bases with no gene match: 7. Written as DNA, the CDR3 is TGTGCCAGCAGTACAAAGGGACAGGTCAGCAATCAGCCCCAGCATTTT. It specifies CASSTKGQVSNQPQHF.

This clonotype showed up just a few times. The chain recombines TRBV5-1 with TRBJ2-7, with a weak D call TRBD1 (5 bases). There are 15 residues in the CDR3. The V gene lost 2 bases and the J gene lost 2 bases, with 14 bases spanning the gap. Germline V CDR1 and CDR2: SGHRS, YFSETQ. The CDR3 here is CASSFTDSAAYEQYF. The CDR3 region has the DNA TGCGCCAGCAGCTTTACAGACAGCGCAGCCTACGAGCAGTACTTC.

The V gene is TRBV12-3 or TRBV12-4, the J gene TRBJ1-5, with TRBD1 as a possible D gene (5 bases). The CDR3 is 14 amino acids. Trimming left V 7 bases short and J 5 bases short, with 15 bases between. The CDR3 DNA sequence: TGTGCCAGCACAAAGGACACGCAGTATCAGCCCCAGCATTTT. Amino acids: CASTKDTQYQPQHF.

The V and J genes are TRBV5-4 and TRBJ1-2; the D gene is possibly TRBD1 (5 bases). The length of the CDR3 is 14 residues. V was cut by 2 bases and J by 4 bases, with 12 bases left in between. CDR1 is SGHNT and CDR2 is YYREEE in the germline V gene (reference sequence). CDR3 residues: CASSLTGAGYGYTF. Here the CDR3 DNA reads TGTGCCAGCAGCTTAACCGGGGCGGGCTATGGCTACACCTTC.

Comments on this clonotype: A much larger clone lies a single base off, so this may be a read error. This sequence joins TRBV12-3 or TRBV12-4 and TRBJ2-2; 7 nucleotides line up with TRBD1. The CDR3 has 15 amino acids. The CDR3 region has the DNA TGTGCCAGCAGTTTACGACAGGGTAGCACCGGGGCGCTGTTTTTT. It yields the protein CASSLRQGSTGALFF.

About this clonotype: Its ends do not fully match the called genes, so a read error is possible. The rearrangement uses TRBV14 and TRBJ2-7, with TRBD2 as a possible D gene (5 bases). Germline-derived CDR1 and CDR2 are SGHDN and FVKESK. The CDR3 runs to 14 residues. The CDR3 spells CASNQQHGTYEQYF. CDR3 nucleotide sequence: TGTGCCAGCAACCAACAACACGGGACCTACGAGCAGTACTTC.

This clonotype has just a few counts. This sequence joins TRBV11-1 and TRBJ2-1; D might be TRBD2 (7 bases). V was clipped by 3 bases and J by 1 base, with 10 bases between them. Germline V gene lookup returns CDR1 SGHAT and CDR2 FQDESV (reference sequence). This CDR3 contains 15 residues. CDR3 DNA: TGTGCCAGCAGCTTTCGGGGGGCGTCCTACAATGAGCAGTTCTTC. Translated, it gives CASSFRGASYNEQFF.